Listed here are 12 T cell receptor beta chains from one sample, sequenced in a study of cytomegalovirus exposure and HLA in healthy donors. Primers: 60 Vbeta forward and 13 Jbeta reverse. Some clones are missing from TCRdb's copy, which holds only in-frame ones; the method was immunoSEQ multiplex PCR. The sample contains fewer than 90,000 clones, 70% to 80% of which appear only once. Material for sequencing was PBMCs. All receptors derive from a man younger than 40 in good health and CMV-seronegative.

The chain uses TRBV6-6 and TRBJ2-5; TRBD1 matches at 8 bases. The junction had 0 bases not matched to a gene; V was cut back by 5 bases and J by 1 base. The CDR3 length is 13 residues. Germline V gives CDR1 MNHNY, CDR2 SVGAGI (reference sequence). The CDR3 region has the DNA TGTGCCAGCAGTGGGACAGGCCAAGAGACCCAGTACTTC. Amino acids: CASSGTGQETQYF.

V and J are TRBV27 and TRBJ2-7; 8 bases line up with TRBD1. CDR1 MNHEY and CDR2 SMNVEV come from the germline V gene (reference sequence). The CDR3 is made up of 16 amino acids. V shed 5 bases, J shed 0 bases, and the junction held 9 bases outside the gene matches. The CDR3 spells CASSGGQGRSSYEQYF. Here the CDR3 DNA reads TGTGCCAGCAGTGGCGGACAGGGAAGAAGCTCCTACGAGCAGTACTTC.

The genes are TRBV7-2 and TRBJ1-2; 10 nucleotides align to TRBD1. CDR1 is SGHTA, CDR2 FQGNSA, per germline. The CDR3 extends over 15 amino acids. Unmatched junction bases numbered 5, after V lost 4 bases and J lost 3 bases. CDR3: CASSSRDRGHYGYTF. The CDR3 DNA sequence: TGTGCCAGCAGCTCCCGGGACAGGGGTCACTATGGCTACACCTTC.

The V call is TRBV19, the J call TRBJ2-2; 9 positions match TRBD1. The CDR3 covers 17 residues. The J segment lost 3 bases and the V segment lost 3 bases, leaving 8 bases of the junction unmatched. CDR1 is LNHDA, CDR2 SQIVND, per germline (reference sequence). As DNA, the CDR3 is TGTGCCAGTAGTATTCGACAGGGGGGCTTCGACACCGGGGAGCTGTTTTTT. Protein: CASSIRQGGFDTGELFF. The complete variable domain, with remaining parts taken from reference TRBV19 and TRBJ2-2, reads DGGITQSPKYLFRKEGQNVTLSCEQNLNHDAMYWYRQDPGQGLRLIYYSQIVNDFQKGDIAEGYSVSREKKESFPLTVTSAQKNPTAFYLCASSIRQGGFDTGELFFGEGSRLTVL.

The chain carries TRBV10-3 and TRBJ1-6; TRBD1 aligns across 11 bases. The CDR3 loop spans 17 amino acids. CDR1 is ENHRY and CDR2 is SYGVKD in the germline V gene. The V gene end was trimmed by 2 bases and the J gene end by 9 bases; junction bases not matched to a gene: 9. CDR3 in DNA: TGTGCCATCAGTGAGGAGGACAGGGGGCTCTTTACTTCACCCCTCCACTTT. It encodes CAISEEDRGLFTSPLHF.

The chain couples TRBV6-1 to TRBJ1-5; D possibly corresponds to TRBD1 (5 bases). This CDR3 has 14 residues. Germline assignment: CDR1 MNHNS and CDR2 SASEGT. V lost 5 bases and J lost 0, with 8 bases in between. The DNA of the CDR3 is TGTGCCAGCAGTTTGGACAATAGCAATCAGCCCCAGCATTTT. This gives the protein CASSLDNSNQPQHF.

V is TRBV11-1 and J is TRBJ2-1; 12 bases match TRBD2. V gave up 1 base and J gave up 4 bases; unmatched junction bases: 5. The germline CDR1 and CDR2 sequences are SGHAT and FQDESV (reference sequence). The CDR3 covers 17 residues. The CDR3 spells CASSLELAGGRYNEQFF. In DNA, the CDR3 is TGTGCCAGCAGCTTAGAACTAGCGGGAGGACGATACAATGAGCAGTTCTTC.

The rearrangement joins TRBV4-1 to TRBJ2-7; perhaps TRBD1 as D (6 bases). The CDR3 sequence is 14 residues long. Germline lookup yields CDR1 MGHRA and CDR2 YSYEKL. Trimming took off 1 base at V and 2 bases at J, with 9 bases between the two ends. The CDR3 DNA reads as TGCGCCAGCAGCCAAGGACAGGTAGCCTACGAGCAGTACTTC. Translation gives CASSQGQVAYEQYF.

This clone was detected a few times. V gene TRBV11-3 combines with J gene TRBJ2-3; 7 bases match TRBD1. V trimming: 5 bases; J trimming: 2 bases; junction bases outside the gene matches: 13. This CDR3 comprises 17 residues. Germline values: CDR1 SGHNT, CDR2 YENEEA. CDR3 coding DNA: TGTGCCAGCAGCCTAGGACAGGCGAGGGGTTACACAGATACGCAGTATTTT. Residues: CASSLGQARGYTDTQYF.

The chain carries TRBV2 and TRBJ2-3, with 7 bases aligning to TRBD1. Germline trimming cut 2 bases from V and 1 base from J; bases unmatched to any gene: 3. CDR1 SNHLY and CDR2 FYNNEI come from the germline V gene. This CDR3 has 15 amino acids. The CDR3 nucleotides are TGTGCCAGCAGTGAAATAGGACAGGGCACAGATACGCAGTATTTT. This sequence encodes CASSEIGQGTDTQYF.

This chain links TRBV5-6 with TRBJ1-5; no clear D gene. Germline CDR1 is SGHDT and CDR2 is YYEEEE. Trimming stripped 3 bases from V and 4 bases from J, with 5 bases between. The CDR3 length is 12 residues. CDR3 DNA: TGTGCCAGCAGCTCCCAGAATCAGCCCCAGCATTTT. It is translated as CASSSQNQPQHF.

The CDR3 is CASSRGLAKNIQYF. CDR3 coding DNA: TGTGCCAGCAGCCGGGGGTTAGCCAAAAACATTCAGTACTTC. The chain recombines TRBV5-4 with TRBJ2-4; D perhaps matches TRBD2 (6 bases). CDR1 and CDR2 from the germline V gene are SGHNT and YYREEE (reference sequence). This CDR3 comprises 14 residues. V lost 4 bases to trimming and J lost 0 bases, with 8 bases between them.